This is a list of T cell receptor beta chains from one sample in a study of a mutant IDH1 vaccine in newly diagnosed glioma. Some clones are missing from TCRdb's copy, which holds only in-frame ones; the method was immunoSEQ multiplex PCR. The repertoire holds 23,000 or so clones, with 80% to 95% as singletons. This specimen consisted of PBMCs, obtained from a glioma patient treated with radiotherapy, temozolomide or both. These receptors all stem from a man younger than 40 with glioma. The CDR3 runs from the conserved cysteine through the conserved F or W. D genes are given only for firm matches. A row's size may be missing; if present it is once, few, many or a size class.

d_call,j_call,v_call,clone_size,cdr3_length,cdr3_aa,cdr3_nt
NA,TRBJ2-5,TRBV5-6,NA,14,CASSPLVGEETQYF,TGTGCCAGCAGCCCCCTGGTGGGGGAAGAGACCCAGTACTTC
NA,TRBJ1-4,TRBV5-5,NA,16,CASSPTPGTTNEKLFF,TGTGCCAGCAGCCCCACCCCAGGTACCACAAATGAAAAACTGTTTTTT
NA,TRBJ2-3,TRBV5-1,NA,14,CASGLWGLGDTQYF,TGCGCCAGCGGCCTCTGGGGGCTTGGGGATACGCAGTATTTT
NA,TRBJ1-2,TRBV18,NA,18,CASSTLSGETVNTYGYTF,TGTGCCAGCTCAACCCTCTCGGGGGAAACAGTAAATACCTATGGCTACACCTTC
TRBD2,TRBJ2-7,TRBV27,NA,19,CASSLAGLAGGKPSYEQYF,TGTGCCAGCAGTTTAGCGGGACTAGCGGGAGGTAAGCCTTCCTACGAGCAGTACTTC
TRBD2,TRBJ2-7,TRBV5-1,NA,16,CASSSTGTSVKYEQYF,TGCGCCAGCAGCTCTACCGGGACTAGCGTTAAGTACGAGCAGTACTTC
TRBD2,TRBJ2-1,TRBV7-2,once,14,CASSQRLAGGRQFF,TGTGCCAGCAGTCAAAGACTAGCGGGAGGACGGCAGTTCTTC
NA,TRBJ2-1,TRBV19,NA,16,CASSQTGRYSYNEQFF,TGTGCCAGTAGCCAGACTGGGCGTTACTCCTACAATGAGCAGTTCTTC
NA,TRBJ2-7,TRBV19,NA,14,CASSMGAGAYEQYF,TGTGCCAGTAGTATGGGGGCAGGGGCCTACGAGCAGTACTTC
NA,TRBJ2-7,TRBV27,NA,13,CASSFQGDTEQYF,TGTGCCAGCAGTTTTCAGGGTGACACCGAGCAGTACTTC
TRBD2,TRBJ2-7,TRBV5-1,NA,13,CASRSGNSYEQYF,TGCGCCAGCCGCAGCGGGAACTCCTACGAGCAGTACTTC
NA,TRBJ2-4,TRBV10-3,NA,14,CAISGGVAKNIQYF,TGTGCCATCAGTGGTGGGGTAGCCAAAAACATTCAGTACTTC
NA,TRBJ2-7,TRBV4-1,NA,14,CASSQDRAVYEQYF,TGCGCCAGCAGCCAAGATAGAGCGGTCTACGAGCAGTACTTC
TRBD1,TRBJ1-5,TRBV11-2,NA,13,CASSLGTVQPQHF,TGTGCCAGCAGCTTGGGGACAGTTCAGCCCCAGCATTTT
NA,TRBJ2-5,TRBV7-6,NA,14,CASSPPGSRETQYF,TGTGCCAGCAGCCCCCCGGGGTCGCGAGAGACCCAGTACTTC
TRBD1,TRBJ1-4,TRBV7-9,NA,15,CASSLSTGANEKLFF,TGTGCCAGCAGCTTATCCACAGGGGCTAATGAAAAACTGTTTTTT
NA,TRBJ1-5,TRBV4-1,once,15,CASSQDDRSHQPQHF,TGCGCCAGCAGCCAAGATGACAGGTCACATCAGCCCCAGCATTTT
TRBD2,TRBJ2-3,TRBV4-1,NA,11,CASSAGGPQYF,TGCGCCAGCAGCGCGGGAGGGCCGCAGTATTTT
NA,TRBJ1-1,TRBV7-9,few,13,CASSLAQGTEAFF,TGTGCCAGCAGCTTAGCGCAGGGCACTGAAGCTTTCTTT
TRBD1,TRBJ1-1,TRBV19,NA,14,CASSINRGNTEAFF,TGTGCCAGTAGTATAAACAGGGGTAACACTGAAGCTTTCTTT
NA,TRBJ2-3,TRBV19,NA,14,CASRLVSSTDTQYF,TGTGCCAGTAGACTAGTTTCTAGCACAGATACGCAGTATTTT
TRBD2,TRBJ2-4,TRBV10-1,NA,18,CASSEFPRASGRVNIQYF,TGCGCCAGCAGTGAGTTTCCCCGGGCTAGCGGGAGGGTAAACATTCAGTACTTC
NA,TRBJ1-4,TRBV5-1,NA,12,CASGETGEKLFF,TGCGCCAGCGGCGAGACCGGAGAAAAACTGTTTTTT
NA,TRBJ1-2,TRBV7-2,once,16,CASSPGGGTDLYGYTF,TGTGCCAGCAGCCCCGGCGGGGGGACGGACCTCTATGGCTACACCTTC
NA,TRBJ1-2,TRBV6-1,NA,13,CATGRGGLDGYTF,TGTGCCACCGGGAGGGGTGGACTGGATGGCTACACCTTC
TRBD1,TRBJ1-4,TRBV7-9,NA,15,CASSLRGQGFEKLFF,TGTGCCAGCAGCTTAAGGGGACAGGGGTTTGAAAAACTGTTTTTT
NA,TRBJ2-1,TRBV4-1,NA,17,CASSQDRRASSYNEQFF,TGCGCCAGCAGCCAAGATCGCAGGGCTAGCTCCTACAATGAGCAGTTCTTC
NA,TRBJ2-3,TRBV4-2,once,15,CASSQSVRGTDTQYF,TGTGCCAGCAGCCAATCTGTTAGGGGCACAGATACGCAGTATTTT
NA,TRBJ1-1,TRBV7-9,NA,13,CASSFQGNTEAFF,TGTGCCAGCAGCTTCCAGGGGAACACTGAAGCTTTCTTT
TRBD2,TRBJ2-2,TRBV4-1,NA,17,CASSPGATSGNTGELFF,TGCGCCAGCAGCCCAGGGGCGACTAGCGGTAACACCGGGGAGCTGTTTTTT
TRBD1,TRBJ2-7,TRBV11-2,NA,15,CASSLGRTGKDEQYF,TGTGCCAGCAGCTTAGGGAGGACAGGGAAAGACGAGCAGTACTTC
NA,TRBJ2-3,TRBV19,once,19,CASSQTVLRDPKPADTQYF,TGTGCCAGTAGCCAGACTGTCCTCCGGGACCCTAAACCGGCGGATACGCAGTATTTT
TRBD1,TRBJ1-6,TRBV6-5,once,15,CASSYSGQGYSPLHF,TGTGCCAGCAGTTACTCGGGACAGGGGTATTCACCCCTCCACTTT
TRBD1,TRBJ2-7,TRBV5-1,once,13,CASSLGQGPEQYF,TGCGCCAGCAGCTTGGGACAGGGGCCAGAGCAGTACTTC
NA,TRBJ2-2,TRBV27,NA,14,CASSTTVTTGELFF,TGTGCCAGCAGTACGACAGTAACCACCGGGGAGCTGTTTTTT
NA,TRBJ2-7,TRBV18,NA,13,CASSPPVAYEQYF,TGTGCCAGCTCACCGCCGGTCGCCTACGAGCAGTACTTC
NA,TRBJ2-7,TRBV6-1,NA,12,CAHWDRAYEQYF,TGTGCCCACTGGGACCGAGCCTACGAGCAGTACTTC